This T cell receptor beta chain was sequenced in a study of blood T cell repertoires in COVID-19. Only in-frame clones appear in the TCRdb table, and some are missing; sequencing was by immunoSEQ multiplex PCR. The table records roughly 190,000 clones, 70% to 90% of them present only once. This CDR3 is built from 14 residues. V shed 5 bases and J shed 8 bases, with 15 bases lying between them. Germline CDR1 reads SGHAT; CDR2 reads FQNNGV. The rearrangement links TRBV11-2 to TRBJ1-4; D gene uncertain. This receptor was identified in a man in his forties or fifties with active or convalescent COVID-19. Sequenced sample: peripheral blood. This CDR3 is CASSAGFLGEKLFF. The CDR3 DNA is TGTGCCAGCAGCGCGGGATTTTTAGGGGAAAAACTGTTTTTT.